These T cell receptor beta chains were read from a single sample in a study of control samples from healthy donors and cancer patients. The repertoire was sequenced with immunoSEQ multiplex PCR; TCRdb's copy has only in-frame clones and lacks some. The sample lists 150,000 to 200,000 clones, about 91% seen once, with about 2% in the top ten. Material for sequencing was blood. These receptors originate from a middle-aged woman in good health. Each CDR3 is given with its conserved first and last residue. Each record gives: D gene, J gene, V gene, clone size, CDR3 protein, CDR3 DNA. The D gene is left open where the match is weak. Clone size, where shown, is once, few, many, or a class for clones that have expanded.

>-|TRBJ2-7|TRBV19|-
CASSPDLSLYEQYF
TGTGCCAGTAGTCCCGACCTGAGCTTATACGAGCAGTACTTC
>TRBD2|TRBJ2-5|TRBV28|-
CASSYSVHSGGVVETQYF
TGTGCCAGCAGTTATTCCGTTCATAGCGGGGGGGTGGTAGAGACCCAGTACTTC
>-|TRBJ2-7|TRBV5-6|once
CASQSGLYEQYF
TGTGCCAGCCAGTCCGGGCTCTACGAGCAGTACTTC
>-|TRBJ2-7|TRBV6-2/TRBV6-3|-
CASSPAGRTQYF
TGTGCCAGCAGCCCCGCGGGTAGAACTCAGTACTTC
>-|TRBJ2-5|TRBV15|-
CATSRGGEETQYF
TGTGCCACCAGCAGAGGTGGGGAAGAGACCCAGTACTTC
>-|TRBJ1-2|TRBV19|-
CAANSGTANYGYTF
TGTGCCGCGAACTCAGGTACCGCTAACTATGGCTACACCTTC
>TRBD1|TRBJ1-2|TRBV9|-
CASSNDRGGSYGYTF
TGTGCCAGCAGCAACGACAGGGGAGGGAGCTATGGCTACACCTTC
>-|TRBJ1-2|TRBV6-5|-
CASSALWAGGYTF
TGTGCCAGCAGCGCCTTATGGGCGGGGGGCTACACCTTC
>-|TRBJ1-1|TRBV11-1|-
CASSSPAAGFNTEAFF
TGTGCCAGCAGCTCACCCGCGGCAGGGTTCAACACTGAAGCTTTCTTT
>-|TRBJ1-1|TRBV4-1|-
CASRTVLREAEAFF
TGCGCCAGCAGGACCGTTCTTAGGGAGGCTGAAGCTTTCTTT
>TRBD2|TRBJ2-7|TRBV4-2|-
CASSHGETSGGPSSYEQYF
TGTGCCAGCAGCCACGGGGAGACTAGCGGGGGCCCCAGCTCCTACGAGCAGTACTTC
>-|TRBJ1-3|TRBV20-1|-
CSASWQGNTIYF
TGCAGTGCTAGTTGGCAGGGAAACACCATATATTTT
>-|TRBJ2-2|TRBV14|-
CASSLGLVNTGELFF
TGTGCCAGCAGCCTGGGGCTAGTCAACACCGGGGAGCTGTTTTTT
>-|TRBJ1-1|TRBV13|-
CASSLGGDTEAFF
TGTGCCAGCAGCTTAGGCGGGGACACTGAAGCTTTCTTT
>-|TRBJ1-2|TRBV5-1|-
CASSLFSLNYGYTF
TGCGCCAGCAGCTTGTTTAGCCTAAACTATGGCTACACCTTC
>TRBD2|TRBJ2-2|TRBV7-3|-
CASSSPPGTSGGRNTGELFF
TGTGCCAGCAGCTCCCCGCCCGGGACTAGCGGGGGGAGGAACACCGGGGAGCTGTTTTTT
>-|TRBJ1-6|TRBV27|-
CASSSRGPIYNSPLHF
TGTGCCAGCAGTTCCAGGGGCCCGATTTATAATTCACCCCTCCACTTT
>-|TRBJ2-7|TRBV5-5|-
CASSPGASYEQYF
TGTGCCAGCAGCCCGGGGGCCTCCTACGAGCAGTACTTC
>-|TRBJ1-2|TRBV2|few
CASSDQLRGYTF
TGTGCCAGCAGTGACCAACTAAGGGGCTACACCTTC
>-|TRBJ2-7|TRBV5-1|-
CASSPDALYEQYF
TGCGCCAGCAGCCCGGACGCTCTTTACGAGCAGTACTTC
>-|TRBJ2-3|TRBV29-1|-
CSVEWDTDTQYF
TGCAGCGTTGAATGGGACACAGATACGCAGTATTTT
>-|TRBJ1-4|TRBV9|-
CASSLRKRASREKLFF
TGTGCCAGCAGCCTAAGAAAAAGGGCATCGCGTGAAAAACTGTTTTTT
>TRBD1|TRBJ2-7|TRBV19|-
CASSMGTGAYEQYF
TGTGCCAGTAGTATGGGGACAGGGGCCTACGAGCAGTACTTC
>TRBD1|TRBJ1-6|TRBV7-9|-
CASSLEVGTGYSPLHF
TGTGCCAGCAGCTTAGAAGTTGGGACAGGGTATTCACCCCTCCACTTT
>-|TRBJ1-2|TRBV23-1|-
CASSQSRWVDAAIGYTF
TGCGCCAGCAGTCAATCGAGGTGGGTCGACGCCGCTATTGGCTACACCTTC
>TRBD2|TRBJ2-7|TRBV6-5|-
CASSLLAGVNEQYF
TGTGCCAGCAGTTTACTAGCGGGGGTAAACGAGCAGTACTTC
>TRBD2|TRBJ2-5|TRBV15|once
CATSSPGLAGDETQYF
TGTGCCACCAGCAGTCCGGGACTAGCGGGAGATGAGACCCAGTACTTC
>-|TRBJ1-2|TRBV6-6|-
CASSPAVTNYGYTF
TGTGCCAGCAGCCCCGCGGTAACTAACTATGGCTACACCTTC
>TRBD1|TRBJ2-7|TRBV9|-
CASSVGTGNEIYEQYF
TGTGCCAGCAGCGTAGGGACAGGAAACGAGATCTACGAGCAGTACTTC
>-|TRBJ1-1|TRBV5-1|-
CASSDGGMNTEAFF
TGCGCCAGCAGCGATGGGGGGATGAACACTGAAGCTTTCTTT
>-|TRBJ2-1|TRBV15|-
CATSRDLGLYNEQFF
TGTGCCACCAGCAGAGATCTAGGACTTTACAATGAGCAGTTCTTC
>-|TRBJ2-1|TRBV9|-
CASSVESGNEQFF
TGTGCCAGCAGCGTAGAGAGCGGGAATGAGCAGTTCTTC
>-|TRBJ2-7|TRBV4-1|-
CASSHGTGRRLTAYEQYF
TGCGCCAGCAGCCACGGCACGGGACGCAGACTCACTGCCTACGAGCAGTACTTC
>TRBD1|TRBJ1-1|TRBV5-1|-
CASSYTGQVPTEAFF
TGCGCCAGCAGTTACACCGGACAGGTTCCCACTGAAGCTTTCTTT
>TRBD1|TRBJ2-7|TRBV7-6|-
CASSPLGQGAYEQYF
TGTGCCAGCAGCCCCCTGGGACAGGGAGCATACGAGCAGTACTTC
>TRBD2|TRBJ2-1|TRBV7-6|-
CASSLAAGGQDNEQFF
TGTGCCAGCAGCTTAGCAGCGGGGGGGCAGGACAATGAGCAGTTCTTC
>-|TRBJ1-1|TRBV15|-
CATSRANEAFF
TGTGCCACCAGCAGAGCGAATGAAGCTTTCTTT
>-|TRBJ1-1|TRBV9|-
CASSSHGGGLNTEAFF
TGTGCCAGCAGCTCCCACGGTGGGGGCCTGAACACTGAAGCTTTCTTT
>-|TRBJ2-1|TRBV7-2|-
CASSARTANEQFF
TGTGCCAGCAGCGCCCGGACAGCTAATGAGCAGTTCTTC
>TRBD2|TRBJ2-7|TRBV6-5|-
CASSYSTGGTYEQYF
TGTGCCAGCAGTTACTCAACGGGGGGAACCTACGAGCAGTACTTC